The TCR beta chain described here comes from a study of T cells in Graves' hyperthyroidism and ophthalmopathy. V was shortened by 0 bases and J by 4 bases, with 13 bases between the two germline ends. The CDR3 is 15 amino acids. Germline V gene data show CDR1 as SGHRS and CDR2 as YFSETQ. Researchers took RNA transcripts and amplified the TCR beta CDR3 regions from them. First-round RT-PCR with HTBI primers amplified the TCR CDR3 region. From the multiplex PCR reads, TCRdb called clonotypes with MiXCR, one entry per CDR3 protein. The sample carries over 350,000 distinct CDR3 sequences, about an eighth recorded once. The table lists this clonotype with many counts.

The TCR was taken from a man in his fifties or sixties with Graves' ophthalmopathy. V is TRBV5-1 and J is TRBJ2-5, with D perhaps TRBD1 (5 bases). The sequenced sample consisted of blood. The DNA for the CDR3 is TGCGCCAGCAGCTTGGCCGATGGGGCTCGAGAGACCCAGTACTTC. Translated: CASSLADGARETQYF. The whole variable domain, filled in from reference TRBV5-1 and TRBJ2-5, reads KAGVTQTPRYLIKTRGQQVTLSCSPISGHRSVSWYQQTPGQGLQFLFEYFSETQRNKGNFPGRFSGRQFSNSRSEMNVSTLELGDSALYLCASSLADGARETQYFGPGTRLLVL.